The clone carrying this T cell receptor (beta chain) was seen more than once but under ten times. Its antigen is not identified. Unique molecular identifiers were built into the TCR beta cDNA libraries. TCRdb reprocessed the PCR reads with MiXCR, giving one entry per CDR3 protein. In the table there are fewer than 700,000 distinct CDR3 sequences, roughly 47% of which are singletons. This specimen comes from a study of post-analysis software for immune sequencing data. Study-wide findings and caveats: When patients were compared with controls, about 5 TRBV segments were more frequent, TRBV5-6, TRBV5-1 and TRBV20-1 among them.

CDR3 size: 15 residues. The origin of this receptor is a girl aged 5 to 17 with multiple sclerosis. The chain is built from TRBV12-3 or TRBV12-4 and TRBJ2-5; TRBD2 matches 10 bases. The end of the DNA is better explained by TRBJ2-7, so the J call may be wrong. The specimen was blood. Written as DNA, the CDR3 is TGTGCCAGCAGTTTAGCGGCTAGCGGGGGCCACGAGCAGTACTTC. Encoded protein: CASSLAASGGHEQYF.